The 29 T cell receptor beta chains given below trace back to one sample, sequenced in a study of control samples from healthy donors and cancer patients. The repertoire was sequenced with immunoSEQ multiplex PCR; TCRdb's copy has only in-frame clones and lacks some. The table has some 99,000 clones, roughly 91% seen once; the top ten hold about 16%. Sequences were obtained from blood. These receptors originate from a woman aged 50 to 60 in good health.

The CDR3 loop is CASSLSSYNEQFF. Written as DNA, the CDR3 is TGTGCCAGCAGCTTAAGCTCCTACAATGAGCAGTTCTTC. The chain uses TRBV7-3 and TRBJ2-1, with unresolved D. Germline CDR1 is SGHTA and CDR2 is FQGTGA. V was trimmed by 1 base and J by 0 bases, leaving 1 base between them. CDR3 length: 13 amino acids.

This clone was picked up a small number of times. The rearrangement uses TRBV19 and TRBJ1-5, with D maybe TRBD1 (5 bases). CDR3 size: 14 residues. Trimming cost V 3 bases and J 4 bases, with 10 bases left between them. Germline V gene lookup returns CDR1 LNHDA and CDR2 SQIVND (reference sequence). The CDR3 DNA reads as TGTGCCAGTAGTATGGGCAGGGTGAATCAGCCCCAGCATTTT. Translation gives CASSMGRVNQPQHF.

The V and J genes are TRBV27 and TRBJ2-7, with TRBD1 matching 8 bases. The CDR3 is made up of 16 amino acids. V dropped 2 bases and J dropped 3; count of bases not matched to a gene: 9. Germline V gene data show CDR1 as MNHEY and CDR2 as SMNVEV (reference sequence). The CDR3 nucleotides are TGTGCCAGCAGTTTAGTGGGACAGGTCGCCAACTACGAGCAGTACTTC. The encoded protein is CASSLVGQVANYEQYF.

The chain employs TRBV19 and TRBJ1-5; possibly TRBD1 for D (5 bases). V lost 7 bases and J 4 bases, leaving 11 bases between the germline ends. CDR1 is LNHDA, CDR2 SQIVND, per germline (reference sequence). The CDR3 runs to 13 residues. The CDR3 coding sequence is TGTGCCAGTACCGTCTCAGGGAATCAGCCCCAGCATTTT. As protein: CASTVSGNQPQHF.

The chain joins TRBV9 to TRBJ2-3, with D maybe TRBD2 (6 bases). V lost 4 bases and J 1 base, leaving 13 bases between the germline ends. The CDR3 totals 15 residues. Germline CDR1 is SGDLS and CDR2 is YYNGEE. In nucleotides, the CDR3 is TGTGCCAGCAGCCCCGGGGACTCCCGCACAGATACGCAGTATTTT. It codes for CASSPGDSRTDTQYF. The variable domain in full, with the rest retrieved from reference TRBV9 and TRBJ2-3, is DSGVTQTPKHLITATGQRVTLRCSPRSGDLSVYWYQQSLDQGLQFLIQYYNGEERAKGNILERFSAQQFPDLHSELNLSSLELGDSALYFCASSPGDSRTDTQYFGPGTRLTVL.

This chain uses TRBV20-1 with TRBJ2-3; no reliable D call. The V end lost 5 bases, the J end lost 5 bases, and 8 bases lay between the germline ends. Per the germline V gene, CDR1 is DFQATT and CDR2 is SNEGSKA (reference sequence). The CDR3 runs 11 residues. As DNA, the CDR3 is TGCAGTGCTCCCCTGGGAGATACGCAGTATTTT. This gives the protein CSAPLGDTQYF.

This clone was counted only a few times. This chain connects TRBV30 to TRBJ1-1, with D maybe TRBD1 (6 bases). The CDR3 length is 14 residues. V lost 8 bases and J lost 0, with 16 bases in between. The germline V gene has CDR1 GTSNPN and CDR2 SVGIG (reference sequence). CDR3 sequence reads: CARGGLIMNTEAFF. The CDR3 DNA sequence: TGTGCCCGAGGGGGGCTAATTATGAACACTGAAGCTTTCTTT.

This clone has more than one count but fewer than ten. V usage is TRBV10-1 and J usage is TRBJ2-2, with D tentatively TRBD2 (5 bases). The CDR3 runs 14 residues. Germline loops: CDR1 WNHNN, CDR2 SYGVQD (reference sequence). Trimming shortened V by 7 bases and J by 0 bases, and 9 bases separated the two germline ends. DNA of the CDR3: TGCGCCAGCAAGGACTCCGCGAACACCGGGGAGCTGTTTTTT. Translation: CASKDSANTGELFF.

V is TRBV5-1 and J is TRBJ2-5; TRBD1 or TRBD2 may be the D gene (5 bases each). Trimming removed 3 bases from V and 3 bases from J, with 12 bases in between. Germline-derived CDR1 and CDR2 are SGHRS and YFSETQ. The CDR3 totals 14 residues. The CDR3 spells CASSYPGPEETQYF. The CDR3 DNA is TGCGCCAGCAGCTACCCGGGACCAGAAGAGACCCAGTACTTC.

This chain uses TRBV7-2 with TRBJ2-2; D uncertain. The germline V and J ends were trimmed by 2 bases and 0 bases, with 7 bases remaining between them. Per germline, CDR1 SGHTA and CDR2 FQGNSA. The CDR3 has 15 residues. The chain's CDR3 is CASSLLQPNTGELFF. The CDR3 DNA reads as TGTGCCAGCAGCTTACTTCAGCCGAACACCGGGGAGCTGTTTTTT.

This chain joins TRBV19 and TRBJ2-5; TRBD2 agrees at 10 bases. The germline V gene encodes CDR1 LNHDA and CDR2 SQIVND (reference sequence). This CDR3 is 18 amino acids long. The J segment lost 4 bases and the V segment lost 0 bases, leaving 11 bases of the junction unmatched. CDR3 in amino acids: CASSIDGPAGGPRETQYF. CDR3 DNA sequence: TGTGCCAGTAGTATAGACGGCCCAGCGGGAGGGCCTAGAGAGACCCAGTACTTC.

The V gene is TRBV30, the J gene TRBJ2-6, with 7 nucleotides matching TRBD1. The CDR3 length is 17 residues. Germline V gives CDR1 GTSNPN, CDR2 SVGIG (reference sequence). Unmatched junction bases numbered 8, after V lost 3 bases and J lost 0 bases. The CDR3 loop is CAWSGTGVDSGANVLTF. The CDR3 coding sequence is TGTGCCTGGAGCGGAACAGGGGTGGACTCTGGGGCCAACGTCCTGACTTTC.

The gene calls are TRBV15 and TRBJ2-7; perhaps D is TRBD1 or TRBD2 (5 bases each). The germline V gene encodes CDR1 LNHNV and CDR2 YYDKDF (reference sequence). With 8 bases removed from V and 2 bases from J, the gap between germline ends came to 16 bases. The CDR3 loop spans 14 amino acids. The CDR3 is CATRGGDSPYEQYV. The CDR3 region has the DNA TGTGCCACCCGGGGTGGAGACAGCCCCTACGAGCAGTACGTC.

The genes are TRBV6-5 and TRBJ2-2; unclear D gene. This CDR3 comprises 11 residues. Trimming took off 5 bases at V and 6 bases at J, with 4 bases between the two ends. Germline V lookup: CDR1 MNHEY, CDR2 SVGAGI. The CDR3 loop is CASSRPGELFF. In nucleotides, the CDR3 is TGTGCCAGCAGTCGGCCCGGGGAGCTGTTTTTT.

The chain couples TRBV7-2 to TRBJ1-4; 7 nucleotides line up with TRBD1. This CDR3 spans 16 amino acids. V gave up 5 bases and J gave up 4 bases; unmatched junction bases: 10. Germline lookup yields CDR1 SGHTA and CDR2 FQGNSA. DNA for the CDR3: TGTGCCAGCAGCCCCCTCGGACAGGCGTTTAATGAAAAACTGTTTTTT. Protein sequence: CASSPLGQAFNEKLFF. Full variable domain (rest looked up from reference TRBV7-2 and TRBJ1-4): GAGVSQSPSNKVTEKGKDVELRCDPISGHTALYWYRQSLGQGLEFLIYFQGNSAPDKSGLPSDRFSAERTGGSVSTLTIQRTQQEDSAVYLCASSPLGQAFNEKLFFGSGTQLSVL.

This chain joins TRBV7-2 and TRBJ2-5; 9 bases match TRBD1. CDR1 is SGHTA, CDR2 FQGNSA, per germline. V lost 1 base and J lost 2; bases outside the gene matches: 5. The CDR3 covers 16 residues. CDR3 sequence: CASSLDGTGSQETQYF. The CDR3 DNA reads as TGTGCCAGCAGCTTAGATGGGACAGGGTCGCAAGAGACCCAGTACTTC.

J is TRBJ1-6 and V is TRBV15; 8 bases are shared with TRBD1. The CDR3 has 18 residues. The ends lost 1 base at V and 10 bases at J; junction bases unmatched: 15. The germline V gene encodes CDR1 LNHNV and CDR2 YYDKDF (reference sequence). CDR3: CATSRAFPRDRGVSPLHF. The CDR3 DNA sequence: TGTGCCACCAGCAGAGCCTTTCCCCGTGACAGGGGTGTCTCACCCCTCCACTTT. Variable domain in full (rest from reference TRBV15 and TRBJ1-6): DAMVIQNPRYQVTQFGKPVTLSCSQTLNHNVMYWYQQKSSQAPKLLFHYYDKDFNNEADTPDNFQSRRPNTSFCFLDIRSPGLGDTAMYLCATSRAFPRDRGVSPLHFGNGTRLTVT.

This clone came up many times. CDR3 bases: TGTGCCAGCAGATTACTAGCGGGAGACCCAGAGACCCAGTACTTC. Translated: CASRLLAGDPETQYF. The chain links TRBV2 to TRBJ2-5, with 11 positions matching TRBD2. V trimming: 6 bases; J trimming: 4 bases; junction bases outside the gene matches: 7. The CDR3 contains 15 residues. From germline, CDR1 is SNHLY and CDR2 FYNNEI.

The J gene is TRBJ1-4, the V gene TRBV5-6; no reliable D call. The ends were cut back, 1 base at V and 10 bases at J, with 20 bases in the middle. The CDR3 loop spans 16 amino acids. Germline CDR1 is SGHDT and CDR2 is YYEEEE. CDR3 bases: TGTGCCAGCAGCTTGTTTCTTCGCTCACCGCGGGGAAAACTGTTTTTT. It encodes CASSLFLRSPRGKLFF.

The V gene is TRBV10-3, the J gene TRBJ1-3, with D possibly matching TRBD1 (6 bases). Trimming took 2 bases from V and 0 from J, leaving 8 bases between them. The CDR3 extends over 15 amino acids. Germline CDR1 and CDR2: ENHRY and SYGVKD. Here the CDR3 DNA reads TGTGCCATCAGTGAGCCGGACAGCTCTGGAAACACCATATATTTT. Protein product: CAISEPDSSGNTIYF.

The chain has TRBV6-6 and TRBJ2-1, with D possibly being TRBD1 or TRBD2 (6 bases each). With 7 bases removed from V and 0 bases from J, the gap between germline ends came to 16 bases. CDR1 is MNHNY, CDR2 SVGAGI, per germline (reference sequence). The CDR3 contains 16 residues. CDR3 region: CASTPIGGTSYNEQFF. The CDR3, as DNA: TGTGCCAGCACCCCCATAGGGGGGACCTCCTACAATGAGCAGTTCTTC.

The rearrangement uses TRBV9 and TRBJ2-1, with TRBD2 as a possible D gene (6 bases). The CDR3 has 19 amino acids. Per the germline V gene, CDR1 is SGDLS and CDR2 is YYNGEE. Trimming pared 6 bases from V and 1 base from J, leaving 26 bases between. The CDR3 nucleotides are TGTGCCAGCACACAAGGGACTTCCCTAGGGTTGGGTTCCTACAATGAGCAGTTCTTC. Its protein is CASTQGTSLGLGSYNEQFF.

The V call is TRBV18, the J call TRBJ1-5; D uncertain. The CDR3 spans 23 residues. V shed 3 bases and J shed 0 bases, with 33 bases lying between them. Germline CDR1 reads KGHSH; CDR2 reads LQKENI. The CDR3 protein is CASSPSPAAAYTSDQYSNQPQHF. The CDR3 nucleotides read TGTGCCAGCTCACCGTCCCCGGCAGCAGCGTATACTTCGGACCAATATAGCAATCAGCCCCAGCATTTT.

The chain employs TRBV7-2 and TRBJ2-1; D remains ambiguous. The germline V and J ends were trimmed by 4 bases and 10 bases, with 20 bases remaining between them. The germline V gene has CDR1 SGHTA and CDR2 FQGNSA. There are 15 residues in the CDR3. CDR3: CASSSLPALADEQFF. The CDR3 region has the DNA TGTGCCAGCAGCTCCCTTCCCGCTTTAGCCGACGAGCAGTTCTTC.

The rearrangement uses TRBV6-2 or TRBV6-3 and TRBJ2-7; D perhaps matches TRBD2 (6 bases). CDR3 length equals 12 residues. Trimming cost V 0 bases and J 6 bases, with 6 bases left between them. Germline loops: CDR1 MNHEY, CDR2 SVGEGT. CDR3 nucleotide sequence: TGTGCCAGCAGTTACTCGGGAGGCGAGCAGTACGTC. Its translation: CASSYSGGEQYV.

The chain links TRBV7-9 to TRBJ1-1; 8 nucleotides agree with TRBD1. Germline CDR1 SEHNR, CDR2 FQNEAQ (reference sequence). The CDR3 length is 13 residues. V shed 5 bases and J 11 bases; nucleotides not matched to a gene: 10. The CDR3 is CASSQNQGAVAFF. In nucleotides, the CDR3 is TGTGCCAGCAGCCAAAACCAGGGGGCAGTGGCTTTCTTT.

The chain links TRBV5-1 to TRBJ1-4; D is ambiguous. Germline values: CDR1 SGHRS, CDR2 YFSETQ. The CDR3 consists of 16 residues. Trimming left V 5 bases short and J 0 bases short, with 14 bases between. CDR3 DNA sequence: TGCGCCAGCAGGCAGGTCCTTGGGGCAACTAATGAAAAACTGTTTTTT. Protein sequence: CASRQVLGATNEKLFF. The full variable domain, in which reference TRBV5-1 and TRBJ1-4 provide the parts outside the CDR3, is KAGVTQTPRYLIKTRGQQVTLSCSPISGHRSVSWYQQTPGQGLQFLFEYFSETQRNKGNFPGRFSGRQFSNSRSEMNVSTLELGDSALYLCASRQVLGATNEKLFFGSGTQLSVL.

Worth noting for this clone: Different DNA sequences within this sample yield the same CDR3. The chain joins TRBV4-3 to TRBJ1-5; D is ambiguous. The CDR3 runs to 13 residues. V was clipped by 0 bases and J by 6 bases, with 6 bases between them. Germline V gives CDR1 LGHNA, CDR2 YSLEER. CDR3 sequence: CASSQDLGQPQHF. Here the CDR3 DNA reads TGCGCCAGCAGCCAAGATCTAGGTCAGCCCCAGCATTTT.

The genes are TRBV29-1 and TRBJ2-1, with D possibly TRBD1 on 5 matching bases. This CDR3 is built from 14 residues. Trimming stripped 0 bases from V and 3 bases from J, with 9 bases between. Germline CDR1 and CDR2: SQVTM and ANQGSEA. CDR3 nucleotide sequence: TGCAGCGTTGAAGATACAGGCGTCTACAATGAGCAGTTCTTC. Translation: CSVEDTGVYNEQFF.